The sample holds one count of the clone carrying this T cell receptor (beta chain). The source of the sample is a study of control samples from healthy donors and cancer patients. The repertoire was sequenced with immunoSEQ multiplex PCR; TCRdb's copy has only in-frame clones and lacks some. The sample carries 80,000 to 100,000 clones, roughly 92% recorded once. Germline V gives CDR1 SNHLY, CDR2 FYNNEI. J lost 7 bases, V lost 5 bases, and 14 bases had no gene match. This CDR3 is built from 17 residues. This clonotype originated in a human donor in good health. The donor label of this sample is uncertain. Source material: blood. The chain combines TRBV2 with TRBJ2-1; 10 nucleotides line up with TRBD2. CDR3 protein: CASSLWSSSGGGNEQFF. The CDR3 nucleotides read TGTGCCAGCAGTCTTTGGTCTTCTAGCGGGGGTGGTAATGAGCAGTTCTTC.